These 11 T cell receptor beta chains came from one sample sequenced in a study of blood T cell repertoires in COVID-19. Profiling relied on immunoSEQ multiplex PCR, and the TCRdb table lists in-frame clones only, not all of them. The sample has about 430,000 clones, 88% seen once; the top ten hold about 1.4%. The sample taken for sequencing was PBMCs or T cells enriched from blood (not recorded which). These receptors came from a young woman who had been exposed to COVID-19.

This chain links TRBV5-1 with TRBJ1-1, with 7 nucleotides matching TRBD1. The CDR3 spans 15 residues. After removal of 3 bases from V and 5 bases from J, the junction contained 10 bases not matched to a gene. CDR1 is SGHRS and CDR2 is YFSETQ in the germline V gene. The CDR3: CASSSWTGSGTEAFF. The CDR3 nucleotides are TGCGCCAGCAGCTCATGGACAGGCTCTGGGACTGAAGCTTTCTTT. Full variable domain (rest looked up from reference TRBV5-1 and TRBJ1-1): KAGVTQTPRYLIKTRGQQVTLSCSPISGHRSVSWYQQTPGQGLQFLFEYFSETQRNKGNFPGRFSGRQFSNSRSEMNVSTLELGDSALYLCASSSWTGSGTEAFFGQGTRLTVV.

This rearrangement joins TRBV6-5 to TRBJ2-7, with 9 bases fitting TRBD1. After removal of 6 bases from V and 4 bases from J, the junction contained 7 bases not matched to a gene. The CDR3 is 14 residues long. CDR1 and CDR2 (germline): MNHEY, SVGAGI. CDR3 in DNA: TGTGCCAGCAGCCGACAGGGGGGTTGGTACGAGCAGTACTTC. Its protein product is CASSRQGGWYEQYF.

The rearrangement joins TRBV9 to TRBJ1-4, with 11 bases fitting TRBD1. Per germline, CDR1 SGDLS and CDR2 YYNGEE. J was trimmed by 7 bases and V by 0 bases; bases with no gene match: 5. CDR3 length: 16 amino acids. The CDR3 loop is CASSVATGQGAEKLFF. The CDR3 DNA sequence: TGTGCCAGCAGCGTAGCTACTGGACAGGGGGCTGAAAAACTGTTTTTT.

The CDR3 region is CASSHGTRVHTEAFF. As DNA, the CDR3 is TGTGCCAGCTCACACGGGACAAGGGTGCACACTGAAGCTTTCTTT. This chain uses TRBV18 with TRBJ1-1; the D gene is possibly TRBD1 (6 bases). With 4 bases removed from V and 3 bases from J, the gap between germline ends came to 15 bases. CDR1 is KGHSH and CDR2 is LQKENI in the germline V gene. The CDR3 spans 15 residues.

This rearrangement joins TRBV5-4 to TRBJ1-1; 9 nucleotides agree with TRBD1. CDR3 length equals 14 residues. Trimming removed 4 bases from V and 7 bases from J; junction bases left unmatched: 8. Germline lookup yields CDR1 SGHNT and CDR2 YYREEE (reference sequence). CDR3 in DNA: TGTGCCAGCAGCGAGGACAGGGGATTGGTTGAAGCTTTCTTT. Protein sequence: CASSEDRGLVEAFF.

The genes are TRBV27 and TRBJ2-7; D gene unclear. The CDR3 loop spans 15 amino acids. The germline CDR1 and CDR2 sequences are MNHEY and SMNVEV (reference sequence). Trimming shortened V by 5 bases and J by 2 bases, and 16 bases separated the two germline ends. This chain's CDR3 is CASSPSPAYPYEQYF. The CDR3 nucleotides read TGTGCCAGCAGTCCTTCCCCAGCGTACCCCTACGAGCAGTACTTC.

This chain uses TRBV11-2 with TRBJ2-5; the D gene is possibly TRBD1 (5 bases). Trimming shortened V by 1 base and J by 0 bases, and 12 bases separated the two germline ends. CDR3 length: 16 amino acids. Per the germline V gene, CDR1 is SGHAT and CDR2 is FQNNGV. The CDR3 region has the DNA TGTGCCAGCAGCTTAGGGGTGGGGCAGTACCAAGAGACCCAGTACTTC. Its translation: CASSLGVGQYQETQYF. The complete variable domain, with remaining parts taken from reference TRBV11-2 and TRBJ2-5, reads EAGVAQSPRYKIIEKRQSVAFWCNPISGHATLYWYQQILGQGPKLLIQFQNNGVVDDSQLPKDRFSAERLKGVDSTLKIQPAKLEDSAVYLCASSLGVGQYQETQYFGPGTRLLVL.

The chain is built from TRBV29-1 and TRBJ2-6, with D possibly being TRBD2 (6 bases). The germline V gene has CDR1 SQVTM and CDR2 ANQGSEA. The V gene lost 3 bases and the J gene lost 3 bases, with 12 bases spanning the gap. This CDR3 has 15 residues. CDR3 amino acids: CSVDNRGNGANVLTF. The CDR3 DNA follows: TGCAGCGTTGATAACCGGGGGAATGGGGCCAACGTCCTGACTTTC.

The chain is built from TRBV4-3 and TRBJ2-7, with D tentatively TRBD2 (5 bases). With 0 bases removed from V and 2 bases from J, the gap between germline ends came to 14 bases. The length of the CDR3 is 16 residues. Germline assignment: CDR1 LGHNA and CDR2 YSLEER. CDR3 DNA: TGCGCCAGCAGCCAAGATCTCCTAGCCCTCCCCTACGAGCAGTACTTC. Amino acids: CASSQDLLALPYEQYF.

V and J are TRBV27 and TRBJ2-7, with 10 bases lining up with TRBD2. V shed 3 bases and J 3 bases; nucleotides not matched to a gene: 2. Germline V gene data show CDR1 as MNHEY and CDR2 as SMNVEV (reference sequence). The CDR3 has 14 amino acids. This CDR3 reads CASSFGLAVYEQYF. CDR3 bases: TGTGCCAGCAGTTTTGGACTAGCGGTCTACGAGCAGTACTTC.

The chain carries TRBV4-3 and TRBJ2-3; 9 bases map to TRBD2. Germline V lookup: CDR1 LGHNA, CDR2 YSLEER. V gave up 8 bases and J gave up 6 bases; unmatched junction bases: 9. The CDR3 covers 14 residues. CDR3 sequence (DNA): TGCGCCAGCGGCTTAGCGGGGGCAGGGGATACGCAGTATTTT. Residues: CASGLAGAGDTQYF.